The 7 T cell receptor beta chains below were found in one sample sequenced in a study of regulatory T cells in long-lasting Graves disease. Libraries of TCR beta came from iRepertoire HTBI primers plus Arm-PCR of CDR3 regions. TCRdb itself ran the multiplex PCR reads through MiXCR, one entry per CDR3 protein. In the table there are a few hundred thousand distinct CDR3 sequences, over 14% of which are singletons. Noted time point: newly diagnosed GD, antithyroid drugs for less than 3 months. The TCR library was made from RNA that had been extracted from PBMCs in TRIzol. The sample also formed part of further work on T cells in Graves' hyperthyroidism and ophthalmopathy.

The sample consisted of peripheral blood mononuclear cells (PBMCs), taken at new diagnosis, from a patient treated with antithyroid drugs. These receptors were obtained from a woman in her forties with Graves disease.

This clonotype was seen at least ten times. V usage is TRBV28 and J usage is TRBJ2-5, with 12 bases fitting TRBD1. The J segment lost 5 bases and the V segment lost 5 bases, leaving 21 bases of the junction unmatched. Germline CDR1 is MDHEN and CDR2 is SYDVKM. The CDR3 sequence is 20 residues long. The CDR3, as DNA: TGTGCCAGCAGTCCCTTTTCAACCGGGACAGGGGGCCGGATTGGGGAGACCCAGTACTTC. Translating it yields CASSPFSTGTGGRIGETQYF.

Comments on this clonotype: A far larger clone is off by one base, so a read error is likely. CDR3: CASSPSDGPNNEQFF. CDR3 bases: TGTGCCAGCAGCCCCAGCGACGGCCCCAACAATGAGCAGTTCTTC. The V and J genes are TRBV11-1 and TRBJ2-1; D is uncertain. This CDR3 is built from 15 residues. Germline loops: CDR1 SGHAT, CDR2 FQDESV (reference sequence). The ends were cut back, 5 bases at V and 5 bases at J, with 16 bases in the middle.

In its sample, this clonotype was seen a few times. The chain employs TRBV20-1 and TRBJ1-4; a possible D gene is TRBD1 (5 bases). V shed 1 base and J shed 4 bases, with 7 bases lying between them. The CDR3 loop spans 13 amino acids. Germline-derived CDR1 and CDR2 are DFQATT and SNEGSKA (reference sequence). CDR3 in amino acids: CSARGQINEKLFF. CDR3 coding DNA: TGCAGTGCTAGAGGACAGATTAATGAAAAACTGTTTTTT.

In its sample, this clonotype was seen many times. This sequence joins TRBV28 and TRBJ1-6; 9 nucleotides line up with TRBD1. V lost 4 bases and J lost 6; bases outside the gene matches: 7. This CDR3 contains 16 residues. Germline V gene lookup returns CDR1 MDHEN and CDR2 SYDVKM. This chain's CDR3 is CASSSLTGGGNSPLHF. CDR3 coding DNA: TGTGCCAGCAGTTCCCTCACAGGGGGCGGTAATTCACCCCTCCACTTT.

This clonotype was recorded at least ten times. The CDR3 sequence is CASSLRTVSGSENIQYF. Written as DNA, the CDR3 is TGTGCCAGCAGCTTAAGGACGGTTAGCGGGAGTGAAAACATTCAGTACTTC. This chain joins TRBV13 and TRBJ2-4; 9 nucleotides align to TRBD2. The CDR3 is made up of 17 amino acids. Germline V gene lookup returns CDR1 PRHDT and CDR2 FYEKMQ (reference sequence). The V and J ends lost 2 bases and 5 bases, in that order; junction bases with no gene match: 10.

The V call is TRBV27, the J call TRBJ2-4; a possible D gene is TRBD1 (6 bases). This CDR3 has 13 amino acids. Germline-derived CDR1 and CDR2 are MNHEY and SMNVEV (reference sequence). V lost 0 bases and J lost 15, with 15 bases in between. The DNA of the CDR3 is TGTGCCAGCAGTTTATCGGGGGCCCGGGGTCTGTACTTC. Its protein is CASSLSGARGLYF.

This clonotype was picked up many times. The chain has TRBV24-1 and TRBJ2-1; TRBD2 aligns across 12 bases. V was pared by 7 bases and J by 6 bases, with 3 bases of the junction left unmatched. This CDR3 contains 14 residues. Germline V lookup: CDR1 KGHDR, CDR2 SFDVKD. CDR3 in DNA: TGTGCCACCAGCAGACTAGCGGGAGCCAATGAGCAGTTCTTC. As protein: CATSRLAGANEQFF.